Included here is one T cell receptor (beta chain) sequence, with context. Some clones are missing from TCRdb's copy, which holds only in-frame ones; the method was immunoSEQ multiplex PCR. Found here are some 40,000 clones, about 78% of them singletons; the top ten hold approximately 3.9%. This CDR3 spans 15 amino acids. CDR1 and CDR2 (germline): SGHTA, FQGTGA. V shed 6 bases and J shed 8 bases, with 17 bases lying between them. This sample stems from a study of T cell responses to AZD1222 COVID-19 vaccine. The TCR originated in an adult in good health. The source material was peripheral blood, sampled on day 0 of AZD1222 vaccination. The V and J genes are TRBV7-3 and TRBJ1-6; a possible D gene is TRBD1 (5 bases). The CDR3, as DNA: TGTGCCAGCAGTTCTACTCCAGGGATGGATTCACCCCTCCACTTT. Its translation: CASSSTPGMDSPLHF.